This T cell receptor beta chain was profiled in a study of T cells in tuberculosis. Study-wide background: IGRA-negative adolescents, IGRA-positive adolescents with latent tuberculosis and adults with active tuberculosis formed this South African cohort. Blood was taken before or within 7 days of anti-tuberculosis therapy.

Libraries were prepared by immunoSEQ multiplex PCR; TCRdb keeps only in-frame clonotypes and omits some of them. This sample has under 45,000 clones, with around 93% found just once. Germline values: CDR1 MNHEY, CDR2 SMNVEV (reference sequence). The CDR3 runs 14 residues. V was clipped by 5 bases and J by 0 bases, with 9 bases between them. This clone occurred a few times. Its antigen is unknown. Study results and caveats: Active tuberculosis patients had shorter CDR3-alpha; the beta difference was nonsignificant.

Time point given: new active TB diagnosis, blood taken before or within 7 days of starting treatment. The receptor's source is an adult with tuberculosis. The chain joins TRBV27 to TRBJ2-3; tentatively, D is TRBD2 (5 bases). Sequenced material: PBMCs, taken at tuberculosis diagnosis. DNA for the CDR3: TGTGCCAGCAGTCTAAGGACTAGCACAGATACGCAGTATTTT. Its protein is CASSLRTSTDTQYF.